These T cell receptor beta chains were read from a single sample in a study of T cell repertoires in cytomegalovirus infection. MiXCR was run by TCRdb on the reads, yielding one entry per CDR3 protein. Seen here are about 740,000 distinct CDR3 sequences, about a third observed once, and the top ten hold around 2.8%. Material: PBMCs. These receptors originate from a human donor in good health (CMV status not recorded). Some clones in this sample may be carry-over from other donors' samples. Each CDR3 is given with its conserved first and last residue. Each record gives: J gene, V gene, D gene, clone size, CDR3 protein. D genes are given only for firm matches. The size field is filled for only some rows; it gives once, few, many or a size class.

TRBJ2-1,TRBV7-9,TRBD1,-,CASSLAFPRTGNNEQFF
TRBJ1-1,TRBV12-3/TRBV12-4,-,few,CASSLKGKNTEAFF
TRBJ1-1,TRBV6-6,-,many,CASSYTGMGDEAFF
TRBJ2-6,TRBV29-1,-,once,CSVGGSWGARSGANVLTF
TRBJ1-3,TRBV3-1,-,-,CASSQVTDRGSGNTIYF
TRBJ2-7,TRBV2,-,-,CASRPDSGAYEQYF
TRBJ2-1,TRBV7-8,-,-,CASSSYRQDGDNEQFF
TRBJ1-5,TRBV5-8,TRBD1,-,CASSGGQDQPQHF
TRBJ1-2,TRBV7-9,-,-,CASSLTRSMRRAYGYTF
TRBJ2-7,TRBV6-2/TRBV6-3,-,-,CASSPPTGPPYEQYF
TRBJ2-5,TRBV19,TRBD1,-,CASSIRDREEETQYF
TRBJ2-7,TRBV4-1,-,-,CASSQDSVTYEQYF
TRBJ1-4,TRBV4-1,TRBD1,-,CASSRSGTGNEKLFF
TRBJ2-6,TRBV19,TRBD1,-,CASSNTRQGIMKSGANVLTF
TRBJ2-7,TRBV6-6,-,few,CASSQTGRQGYEQYF
TRBJ2-1,TRBV5-4,-,-,CASSYDDKMSSYNEQLF
TRBJ2-3,TRBV6-1,-,-,CASWERGPLKDTQYF
TRBJ1-1,TRBV25-1,-,-,CASTSRGTEAFF
TRBJ2-5,TRBV24-1,TRBD1,-,CATSDPGTGGETQYF
TRBJ2-2,TRBV19,-,few,CASSIGLPNTGELFF
TRBJ2-7,TRBV18,TRBD1,-,CASSGRDRGREQYF
TRBJ2-5,TRBV19,-,few,CASSIDIGGHGLKETQYF
TRBJ2-3,TRBV7-6,-,few,CASSLLAHPSTDTQYF
TRBJ2-7,TRBV11-2,-,few,CASSTTRAPSRYEQYF
TRBJ2-7,TRBV20-1,-,-,CSARVPGALNEQYF
TRBJ2-1,TRBV11-2,-,-,CASSLDSFLKEQFF
TRBJ1-1,TRBV7-2,-,many,CASSLAGASRNTEAFF
TRBJ1-1,TRBV6-1,-,-,CASTLPGRALNTEAFF
TRBJ1-6,TRBV19,-,-,CASSQKNNSPLHF